Listed below are T cell receptor beta chains from one sample, sequenced in a study of technical replicates of blood from a handful of donors. Measured with immunoSEQ multiplex PCR; TCRdb has only the in-frame clones, and not every one. The profile shows 65,000 to 90,000 clones, around 93% of them singletons. Sample: T cells isolated from PBMCs. The receptors were gathered from a human donor in good health. Each CDR3 is given with its conserved first and last residue. A D gene is named only where the DNA matches it firmly. A clone size is listed for some rows: how often the clone was seen (once, few, many), or a class if it is expanded.

abundance	d_gene	v_gene	j_gene	len	CDR3aa	CDR3nt
-	-	TRBV19	TRBJ1-2	12	CASSIRGGGYTF	TGTGCCAGTAGTATCCGTGGGGGGGGCTACACCTTC
-	TRBD1	TRBV5-1	TRBJ2-7	14	CASSSDRETYEQYF	TGCGCCAGCAGCTCGGACAGGGAAACCTACGAGCAGTACTTC
-	-	TRBV19	TRBJ2-4	13	CASRGWAWDIQYF	TGTGCCAGTAGGGGTTGGGCGTGGGACATTCAGTACTTC
-	-	TRBV6-5	TRBJ1-2	13	CASSYNGVSGYTF	TGTGCCAGCAGTTACAACGGGGTATCTGGCTACACCTTC
once	TRBD2	TRBV6-6	TRBJ2-7	13	CASRRLANHEQYF	TGTGCCAGCAGACGACTAGCGAACCACGAGCAGTACTTC
-	-	TRBV5-1	TRBJ1-2	13	CASSLGRVDGYTF	TGCGCCAGCAGCTTGGGCAGGGTAGATGGCTACACCTTC
few	TRBD1	TRBV6-5	TRBJ1-2	15	CASSPPGQGIYGYTF	TGTGCCAGCAGCCCTCCGGGACAGGGGATCTATGGCTACACCTTC
-	TRBD2	TRBV7-6	TRBJ2-3	15	CASSLIGGGADTQYF	TGTGCCAGCAGCTTAATTGGCGGGGGGGCAGATACGCAGTATTTT
-	-	TRBV5-4	TRBJ2-7	14	CASSSRDSQDQQYF	TGTGCCAGCAGCTCTCGGGACTCCCAGGACCAGCAGTACTTC
-	-	TRBV6-1	TRBJ2-5	15	CASRGSGGTGETQYF	TGTGCCAGCAGAGGTAGCGGAGGGACCGGGGAGACCCAGTACTTC
-	TRBD1	TRBV2	TRBJ2-7	16	CASSRRTGLTLNEQYF	TGTGCCAGCAGCAGAAGGACAGGTCTTACTCTAAACGAGCAGTACTTC
-	TRBD2	TRBV11-1	TRBJ2-1	15	CASSLKLAGYNEQFF	TGTGCCAGCAGCTTAAAACTAGCGGGGTACAATGAGCAGTTCTTC
-	TRBD2	TRBV13	TRBJ2-7	14	CASSLTSVTYEQYF	TGTGCCAGCAGCTTAACTAGCGTGACCTACGAGCAGTACTTC
-	-	TRBV18	TRBJ2-7	11	CASSPGYEQYF	TGTGCCAGCTCCCCGGGGTACGAGCAGTACTTC
once	TRBD1	TRBV6-5	TRBJ2-7	15	CASSPGDRVSYEQYF	TGTGCCAGCAGTCCGGGCGACAGGGTCTCCTACGAGCAGTACTTC
-	TRBD1	TRBV27	TRBJ1-1	15	CASSLRDRLNTEAFF	TGTGCCAGCAGTTTAAGGGACAGGTTGAACACTGAAGCTTTCTTT
-	-	TRBV7-2	TRBJ2-1	15	CATYSRGYSYNEQFF	TGTGCCACTTACTCTCGGGGGTACTCCTACAATGAGCAGTTCTTC
-	TRBD2	TRBV14	TRBJ2-1	15	CASSQVRGRANEQFF	TGTGCCAGCAGCCAAGTTCGCGGGAGGGCTAATGAGCAGTTCTTC
-	-	TRBV4-1	TRBJ1-6	17	CASSQVGLSSYNSPLHF	TGCGCCAGCAGCCAAGTAGGACTGAGCTCCTATAATTCACCCCTCCACTTT
-	TRBD1	TRBV6-1	TRBJ1-4	18	CASRERTGRTATNEKLFF	TGTGCCAGCAGGGAAAGGACAGGGCGAACAGCAACTAATGAAAAACTGTTTTTT
-	-	TRBV18	TRBJ1-2	16	CASSPPSVSGDYGYTF	TGTGCCAGCTCACCACCTAGTGTATCAGGCGACTATGGCTACACCTTC
-	-	TRBV5-1	TRBJ2-2	15	CASSSNGGDPGELFF	TGCGCCAGCAGCTCGAACGGGGGAGATCCCGGGGAGCTGTTTTTT
-	TRBD1	TRBV11-2	TRBJ2-1	15	CASSLDQTGMYEQFF	TGTGCCAGCAGCTTAGACCAGACAGGGATGTATGAGCAGTTCTTC
-	-	TRBV12-5	TRBJ2-1	14	CASGSTGQHNEQFF	TGTGCTAGTGGTTCAACCGGACAGCACAATGAGCAGTTCTTC
-	TRBD2	TRBV28	TRBJ2-5	17	CASSPRRFAGGPKTQYF	TGTGCCAGCAGTCCGAGGCGTTTTGCGGGAGGGCCGAAGACCCAGTACTTC
-	-	TRBV9	TRBJ1-5	13	CASSVAGNQPQHF	TGTGCCAGCAGCGTAGCAGGGAATCAGCCCCAGCATTTT
-	TRBD1	TRBV11-2	TRBJ1-3	15	CASSFTGVRGNTIYF	TGTGCCAGCAGCTTTACAGGGGTACGCGGAAACACCATATATTTT
-	-	TRBV29-1	TRBJ2-1	10	CSVPGAEQFF	TGCAGCGTGCCAGGGGCTGAGCAGTTCTTC
once	-	TRBV19	TRBJ2-3	13	CASSIGGGAAEYF	TGTGCCAGTAGTATAGGCGGAGGGGCGGCGGAATATTTT
-	TRBD2	TRBV28	TRBJ2-3	17	CASSYRGLAVNTDTQYF	TGTGCCAGCAGTTACCGGGGTCTAGCGGTTAACACAGATACGCAGTATTTT
few	-	TRBV7-9	TRBJ2-7	11	CASSLRYEQYF	TGTGCCAGCAGCTTACGCTACGAGCAGTACTTC
-	-	TRBV7-9	TRBJ2-7	10	CASSRGEQYF	TGTGCCAGCAGCAGGGGGGAGCAGTACTTC
-	TRBD1	TRBV19	TRBJ1-5	19	CASSMRGVMGQGANQPQHF	TGTGCCAGTAGTATGAGGGGAGTTATGGGACAGGGGGCCAATCAGCCCCAGCATTTT
-	-	TRBV28	TRBJ2-7	13	CASSPGQTYEQYF	TGTGCCAGCAGTCCGGGACAAACCTACGAGCAGTACTTC
-	TRBD1	TRBV30	TRBJ1-5	13	CAWDRGLDQPQHF	TGTGCCTGGGACAGGGGGCTCGATCAGCCCCAGCATTTT
-	-	TRBV29-1	TRBJ2-4	16	CSVLRGLYGAKNIQYF	TGCAGCGTTCTCAGGGGATTGTATGGAGCCAAAAACATTCAGTACTTC
-	-	TRBV18	TRBJ2-1	14	CASSPVAEYNEQFF	TGTGCCAGCTCACCTGTGGCGGAATACAATGAGCAGTTCTTC
-	-	TRBV7-9	TRBJ2-7	15	CASSYGFFGSYEQYF	TGTGCCAGCAGCTACGGGTTCTTCGGGTCCTACGAGCAGTACTTC
-	TRBD2	TRBV11-3	TRBJ2-1	16	CASSFGTSGNFNEQFF	TGTGCCAGCAGCTTTGGGACTAGCGGGAATTTCAATGAGCAGTTCTTC
-	-	TRBV27	TRBJ1-5	15	CASSSTLQGNQPQHF	TGTGCCAGCAGTTCTACCCTACAGGGAAATCAGCCCCAGCATTTT
-	-	TRBV10-3	TRBJ1-1	12	CAISEANSEAFF	TGTGCCATCAGTGAAGCGAACTCTGAAGCTTTCTTT
-	TRBD1	TRBV11-3	TRBJ2-6	16	CASTTTGLVGANVLTF	TGTGCCAGCACCACGACAGGGCTAGTTGGGGCCAACGTCCTGACTTTC
-	-	TRBV6-6	TRBJ2-7	14	CASSYSRASYEQYF	TGTGCCAGCAGTTACTCGAGAGCCTCCTACGAGCAGTACTTC
-	TRBD2	TRBV27	TRBJ2-1	14	CASSFYGGANEQFF	TGTGCCAGCAGTTTCTACGGGGGGGCCAATGAGCAGTTCTTC
-	TRBD1	TRBV29-1	TRBJ1-1	11	CSVEGTVKAFF	TGCAGCGTCGAGGGGACAGTTAAAGCTTTCTTT
-	-	TRBV4-1	TRBJ2-7	11	CASSPGGEQYF	TGCGCCAGCAGCCCCGGGGGCGAGCAGTACTTC
-	TRBD2	TRBV27	TRBJ2-2	14	CASSSGGPWRELFF	TGTGCCAGCAGCAGCGGGGGGCCCTGGAGGGAGCTGTTTTTT
-	TRBD2	TRBV4-1	TRBJ2-1	15	CASSQGLAGANEQFF	TGCGCCAGCAGCCAGGGCCTAGCGGGCGCCAATGAGCAGTTCTTC
-	-	TRBV2	TRBJ2-2	12	CASILNTGELFF	TGTGCCAGCATATTGAACACCGGGGAGCTGTTTTTT
-	-	TRBV30	TRBJ1-6	16	CAWTPGGGSYNSPLHF	TGTGCCTGGACCCCGGGGGGGGGCTCCTATAATTCACCCCTCCACTTT
-	TRBD2	TRBV5-1	TRBJ2-1	17	CASSSRTSDSSYNEQFF	TGCGCCAGCAGCTCCCGGACTAGCGACAGCTCCTACAATGAGCAGTTCTTC
-	TRBD1	TRBV19	TRBJ1-2	14	CASRSGTGARGYTF	TGTGCCAGTAGATCCGGGACAGGGGCGCGTGGCTACACCTTC
-	-	TRBV5-6	TRBJ2-7	11	CASSFRLEQYF	TGTGCCAGCAGCTTCAGGCTCGAGCAGTACTTC
-	-	TRBV5-1	TRBJ1-1	15	CASSLDGRENTEAFF	TGCGCCAGCAGCCTCGACGGGAGGGAGAACACTGAAGCTTTCTTT
few	TRBD1	TRBV19	TRBJ1-2	13	CASSIQDRKTHTF	TGTGCCAGTAGTATACAGGACAGGAAGACCCACACCTTC
-	-	TRBV19	TRBJ2-1	11	CASSSGNEQFF	TGTGCCAGTAGTAGCGGCAATGAGCAGTTCTTC
-	TRBD2	TRBV28	TRBJ2-1	16	CASSMGHVAGVDEQFF	TGTGCCAGCAGTATGGGGCATGTAGCGGGAGTCGATGAGCAGTTCTTC